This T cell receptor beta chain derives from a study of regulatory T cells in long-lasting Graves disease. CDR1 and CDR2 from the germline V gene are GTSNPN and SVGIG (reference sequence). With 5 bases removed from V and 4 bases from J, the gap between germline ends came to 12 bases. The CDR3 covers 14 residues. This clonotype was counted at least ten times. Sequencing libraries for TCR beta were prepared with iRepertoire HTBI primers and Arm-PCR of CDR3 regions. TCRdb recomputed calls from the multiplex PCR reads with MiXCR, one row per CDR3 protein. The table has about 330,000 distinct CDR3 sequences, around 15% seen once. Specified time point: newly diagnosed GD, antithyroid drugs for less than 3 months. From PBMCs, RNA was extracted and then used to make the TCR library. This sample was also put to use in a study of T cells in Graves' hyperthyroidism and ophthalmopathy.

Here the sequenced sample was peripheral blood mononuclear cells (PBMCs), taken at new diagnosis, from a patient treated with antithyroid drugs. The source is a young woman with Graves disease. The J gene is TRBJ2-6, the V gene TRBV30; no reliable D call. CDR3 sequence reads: CAWQARTGANVLTF. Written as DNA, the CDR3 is TGTGCCTGGCAGGCCAGGACGGGGGCCAACGTCCTGACTTTC.